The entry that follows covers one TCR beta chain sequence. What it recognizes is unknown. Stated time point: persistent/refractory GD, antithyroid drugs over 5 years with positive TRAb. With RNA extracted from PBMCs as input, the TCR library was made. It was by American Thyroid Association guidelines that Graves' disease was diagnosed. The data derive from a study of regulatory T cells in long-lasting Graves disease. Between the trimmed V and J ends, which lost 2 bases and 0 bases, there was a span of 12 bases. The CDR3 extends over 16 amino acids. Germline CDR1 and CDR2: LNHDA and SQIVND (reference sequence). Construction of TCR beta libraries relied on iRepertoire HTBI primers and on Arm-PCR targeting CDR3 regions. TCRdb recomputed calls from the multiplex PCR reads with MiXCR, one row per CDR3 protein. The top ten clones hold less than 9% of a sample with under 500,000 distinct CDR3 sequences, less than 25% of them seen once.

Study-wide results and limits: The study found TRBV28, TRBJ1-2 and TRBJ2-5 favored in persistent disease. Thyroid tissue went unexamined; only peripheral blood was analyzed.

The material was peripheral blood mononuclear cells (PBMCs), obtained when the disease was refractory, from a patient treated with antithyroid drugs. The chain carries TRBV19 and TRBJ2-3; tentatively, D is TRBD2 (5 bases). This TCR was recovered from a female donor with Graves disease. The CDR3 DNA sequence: TGTGCCAGTAGTATAACAGCGGCCTCTAGCACAGATACGCAGTATTTT. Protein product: CASSITAASSTDTQYF.